These T cell receptor beta chains were read from a single sample in a study of blood T cell repertoires in COVID-19. Profiling relied on immunoSEQ multiplex PCR, and the TCRdb table lists in-frame clones only, not all of them. The sample comprises 100,000 to 150,000 clones, more than 70% of which are singletons, and about 1% rests with the top ten. Sequenced: peripheral blood. Source of these receptors: a woman older than 75 with acute or convalescent COVID-19. The CDR3 runs from the conserved cysteine through the conserved F or W. The D gene is left open where the match is weak. For some rows the clone size is stated as once, few or many, or as a class when expanded; others skip it.

TGTGCCAGCAGCGTAGCAGGACATAGCAATCAGCCCCAGCATTTT CASSVAGHSNQPQHF . TRBV9 . TRBJ1-5
TGTGCCAGCAGACGGGAGGGGACAGCTCAGTTCTTC CASRREGTAQFF . TRBV7-9 few TRBJ2-1
TGTGCCAGCAGGAGGAAGGGACTCGTCTATGGCTACACCTTC CASRRKGLVYGYTF . TRBV28 . TRBJ1-2
TGTGCCAGCAGCTTGGGTTACAGGGAGAGATACGAGCAGTACTTC CASSLGYRERYEQYF . TRBV5-6 . TRBJ2-7
TGCGCCAGCAGCCATTGGACAGGCCTAAATGAAAAACTGTTTTTT CASSHWTGLNEKLFF TRBD1 TRBV4-1 . TRBJ1-4
TGTGCCAGCAGACGACAGGGACCGAATCAGCCCCAGCATTTT CASRRQGPNQPQHF TRBD1 TRBV7-9 . TRBJ1-5
TGCGCCAGCAGCTTGGATACAGGGGGAAGCACTGAAGCTTTCTTT CASSLDTGGSTEAFF TRBD1 TRBV5-1 . TRBJ1-1
TGTGCCACCAGTGATTCGAGGACAGGGGGTGTTCAGCCCCAGCATTTT CATSDSRTGGVQPQHF TRBD1 TRBV24-1 . TRBJ1-5
TGTGCCAGCAGCGTAGGGACGGGGGGGCCTACAGATACGCAGTATTTT CASSVGTGGPTDTQYF TRBD2 TRBV9 . TRBJ2-3
TGTGCCAGCAGTTTTGCAGGGGGCACCGGGGAGCTGTTTTTT CASSFAGGTGELFF TRBD1 TRBV27 . TRBJ2-2
TGTGCCAGCAGCCCCAGGACTAGCGGGCCTCCCCGTTTT CASSPRTSGPPRF TRBD2 TRBV14 few TRBJ2-7
TGTGCCAGTAGTAGGGCAGGGGGTCAAGAGACCCAGTACTTC CASSRAGGQETQYF TRBD1 TRBV19 once TRBJ2-5
TGCGCCAGCAATCTAGCGGGGGAGCGCTACAATGAGCAGTTCTTC CASNLAGERYNEQFF TRBD2 TRBV5-1 . TRBJ2-1
TGTGCCAGTAGTATTGGGGGCCAGAACACTGAAGCTTTCTTT CASSIGGQNTEAFF . TRBV19 . TRBJ1-1
TGTGCCAGCAGCGTAGGAGGGACAGGGGCCTACGAGCAGTACTTC CASSVGGTGAYEQYF TRBD1 TRBV9 . TRBJ2-7
TGTGCCAGCAGCCAGACAGGGGAAAAACTGTTTTTT CASSQTGEKLFF TRBD1 TRBV3-1/TRBV3-2 . TRBJ1-4
TGTGCCAGCAGTGAAGTTGGCTGGCGGGTACCTGAAGCTTTCTTT CASSEVGWRVPEAFF . TRBV6-1 . TRBJ1-1
TGTGCCAGCAGTGAAGGCCCCAGGGGGCATGAAAAACTGTTTTTT CASSEGPRGHEKLFF TRBD1 TRBV6-1 . TRBJ1-4
TGTGCCAGCAGCTTAGTCCCAGGGACAGGGAGCAATGAGCAGTTCTTC CASSLVPGTGSNEQFF TRBD1 TRBV7-2 . TRBJ2-1
TGTGCCTGGAGTGTACTAAGAAGCGGTTTCTCCTACGAGCAGTACTTC CAWSVLRSGFSYEQYF . TRBV30 . TRBJ2-7
TGTGCCAGCGGGCAGGGGCGAGGCTATGGCTACACCTTC CASGQGRGYGYTF . TRBV2 . TRBJ1-2
TGTGCCAGCCAGGAATGGACAGGGGAGGGACAAGCTTTCTTT CASQEWTGEGQAFF TRBD1 TRBV7-9 . TRBJ1-1
TGTGCCAGCAGCGGCTCGACTGGAAACACCATATATTTT CASSGSTGNTIYF . TRBV5-4 . TRBJ1-3
TGTGCCAGCAGCCCCCGAACCAGCGGGAGTCGGGAGACCCAGTACTTC CASSPRTSGSRETQYF TRBD2 TRBV9 . TRBJ2-5
TGCGCCAGCAGCTTGGGTAGCGGGATAACCGACGAGCAGTACTTC CASSLGSGITDEQYF TRBD2 TRBV5-1 . TRBJ2-7
TGTGCCAGCAGCCTGACCGGGACTAGCGGGAGTATATGGTATTTT CASSLTGTSGSIWYF TRBD2 TRBV7-3 . TRBJ2-3
TGTGCCAGCTCACCACCGGGGGGGAATACGCAGTATTTT CASSPPGGNTQYF TRBD2 TRBV18 . TRBJ2-3
TGTGCCAGCTCACCCTCAGGGGATGGTGGCTACACCTTC CASSPSGDGGYTF . TRBV18 . TRBJ1-2
TGCGCCAGCAGCCTGGGACAGGGGAAGGGCGAGCAGTACTTC CASSLGQGKGEQYF TRBD1 TRBV5-1 few TRBJ2-7
TGTGCCAGTGAGGGGGCTGGGGCCAACGTCCTGACTTTC CASEGAGANVLTF . TRBV19 . TRBJ2-6
TGTGCCAGCTCACCAGGAGGTTCTGGGGCCAACGTCCTGACTTTC CASSPGGSGANVLTF . TRBV18 . TRBJ2-6
TGTGCCAGCAGTTTGGGCAGGGAGGCTGAAGCTTTCTTT CASSLGREAEAFF . TRBV7-2 . TRBJ1-1
TGTGCCAGCAGCCCAGATCCCGGGAACTATGGCTACACCTTC CASSPDPGNYGYTF . TRBV7-3 few TRBJ1-2
TGTGCCAGTAGTATCAGGAGGGAGACCCAGTACTTC CASSIRRETQYF . TRBV19 . TRBJ2-5
TGTGCCAGCAGCTTGGGGTACGGGGGCGGGGGCACTGAAGCTTTCTTT CASSLGYGGGGTEAFF . TRBV5-6 . TRBJ1-1
TGTGCCAGCAGCTTACGAGCAGCCAATCAATTCGGGAGAGAGCAGTACTTC CASSLRAANQFGREQYF . TRBV7-9 once TRBJ2-7
TGTGCCTGGAAAGAGCGGAGCACTGAAGCTTTCTTT CAWKERSTEAFF . TRBV30 . TRBJ1-1
TGTGCCAGCAGCCCCGCAGGGGTCTTTGTCACCGGGGAGCTGTTTTTT CASSPAGVFVTGELFF . TRBV9 . TRBJ2-2
TGCGCCAGCAGCTTGGGGGGACAAGCTCGCGGGGAGCTGTTTTTT CASSLGGQARGELFF . TRBV5-1 . TRBJ2-2
TGCGCCAGCAGCCAAGTTTTCACGAGCTCCTACGAGCAGTACTTC CASSQVFTSSYEQYF . TRBV4-1 . TRBJ2-7
TGTGCCAGCAGGACACAGGGGGCGAACTACAATGAGCAGTTCTTC CASRTQGANYNEQFF TRBD1 TRBV2 . TRBJ2-1